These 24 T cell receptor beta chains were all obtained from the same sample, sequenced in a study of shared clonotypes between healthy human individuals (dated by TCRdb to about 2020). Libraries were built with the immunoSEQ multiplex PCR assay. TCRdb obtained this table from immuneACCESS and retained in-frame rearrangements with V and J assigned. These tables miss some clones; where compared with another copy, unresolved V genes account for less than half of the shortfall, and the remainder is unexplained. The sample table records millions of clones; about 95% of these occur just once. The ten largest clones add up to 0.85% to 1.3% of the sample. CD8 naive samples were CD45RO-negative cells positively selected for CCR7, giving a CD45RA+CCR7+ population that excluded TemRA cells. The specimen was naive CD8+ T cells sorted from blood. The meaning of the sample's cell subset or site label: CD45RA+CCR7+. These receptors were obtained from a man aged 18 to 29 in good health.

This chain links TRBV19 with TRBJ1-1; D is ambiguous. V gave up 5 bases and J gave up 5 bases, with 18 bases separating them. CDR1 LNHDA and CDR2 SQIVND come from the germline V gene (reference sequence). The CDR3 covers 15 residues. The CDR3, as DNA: TGTGCCAGTAGTGCCGCTTTTGGGTTCTCAACTGAAGCTTTCTTT. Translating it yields CASSAAFGFSTEAFF.

The chain's CDR3 is CASATYRDTEAFF. CDR3 DNA: TGTGCCAGTGCTACTTACAGGGACACTGAAGCTTTCTTT. The rearrangement joins TRBV19 to TRBJ1-1; a weak D match, TRBD1 (6 bases). Germline CDR1 LNHDA, CDR2 SQIVND (reference sequence). The CDR3 covers 13 residues. Trimming removed 8 bases at V and 3 bases at J, with 13 bases between.

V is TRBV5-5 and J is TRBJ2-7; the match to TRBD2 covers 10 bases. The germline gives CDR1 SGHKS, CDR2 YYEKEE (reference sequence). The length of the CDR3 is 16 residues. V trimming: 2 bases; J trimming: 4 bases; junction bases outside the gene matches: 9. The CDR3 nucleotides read TGTGCCAGCAGCTTCGGAGCGGGAGGGCCCTCGTACGAGCAGTACTTC. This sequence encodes CASSFGAGGPSYEQYF.

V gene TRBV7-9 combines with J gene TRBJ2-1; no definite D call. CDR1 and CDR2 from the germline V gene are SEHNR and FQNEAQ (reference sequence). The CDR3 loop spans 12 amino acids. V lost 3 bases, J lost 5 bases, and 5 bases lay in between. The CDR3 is CASSFWDNEQFF. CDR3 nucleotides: TGTGCCAGCAGCTTCTGGGACAATGAGCAGTTCTTC.

The DNA for the CDR3 is TGTGCCACCAGCCCTTTTGACCTATCCTACGAGCAGTACTTC. It is translated as CATSPFDLSYEQYF. The chain has TRBV15 and TRBJ2-7; D remains unclear. The V and J ends lost 5 bases and 1 base respectively, with 12 bases between them. Germline values: CDR1 LNHNV, CDR2 YYDKDF (reference sequence). This CDR3 has 14 amino acids. Full variable domain (outside the CDR3, taken from reference TRBV15 and TRBJ2-7): DAMVIQNPRYQVTQFGKPVTLSCSQTLNHNVMYWYQQKSSQAPKLLFHYYDKDFNNEADTPDNFQSRRPNTSFCFLDIRSPGLGDTAMYLCATSPFDLSYEQYFGPGTRLTVT.

CDR3 bases: TGTGCCAGCAGCGTAGGTTCGGGCGGTGAAGCTTTCTTT. Its protein product is CASSVGSGGEAFF. This rearrangement joins TRBV9 to TRBJ1-1; the D is unclear. The V and J ends lost 0 bases and 7 bases respectively, with 10 bases between them. Per the germline V gene, CDR1 is SGDLS and CDR2 is YYNGEE. There are 13 residues in the CDR3.

This CDR3 is CATTGQYNEQFF. The CDR3 DNA reads TGTGCCACCACGGGACAGTACAATGAGCAGTTCTTC. The chain has TRBV15 and TRBJ2-1; 7 nucleotides align to TRBD1. The germline gives CDR1 LNHNV, CDR2 YYDKDF (reference sequence). The CDR3 has 12 residues. The V gene end was trimmed by 7 bases and the J gene end by 4 bases; junction bases not matched to a gene: 1.

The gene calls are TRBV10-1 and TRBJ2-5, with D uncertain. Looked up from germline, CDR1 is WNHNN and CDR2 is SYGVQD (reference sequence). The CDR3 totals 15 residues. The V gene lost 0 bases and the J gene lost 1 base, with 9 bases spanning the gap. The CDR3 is CASSESILAQETQYF. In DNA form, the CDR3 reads TGCGCCAGCAGTGAGTCGATACTGGCCCAAGAGACCCAGTACTTC.

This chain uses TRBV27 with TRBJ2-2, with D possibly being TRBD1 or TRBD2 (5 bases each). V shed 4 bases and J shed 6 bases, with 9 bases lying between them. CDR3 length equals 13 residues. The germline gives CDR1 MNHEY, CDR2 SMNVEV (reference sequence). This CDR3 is CASSYGDPGELFF. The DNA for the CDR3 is TGTGCCAGCAGTTATGGGGACCCCGGGGAGCTGTTTTTT.

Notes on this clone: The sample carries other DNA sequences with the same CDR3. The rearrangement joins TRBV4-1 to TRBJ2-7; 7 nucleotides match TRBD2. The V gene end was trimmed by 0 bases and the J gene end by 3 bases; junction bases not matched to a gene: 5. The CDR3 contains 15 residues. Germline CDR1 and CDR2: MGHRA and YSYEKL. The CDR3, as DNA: TGCGCCAGCAGCCAAGAGAGTAGCGGGCTCTACGAGCAGTACTTC. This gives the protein CASSQESSGLYEQYF.

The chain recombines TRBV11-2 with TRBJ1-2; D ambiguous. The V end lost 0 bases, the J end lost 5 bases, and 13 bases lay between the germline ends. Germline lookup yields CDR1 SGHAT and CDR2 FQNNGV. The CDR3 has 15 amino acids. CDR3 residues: CASSLDRITSYGYTF. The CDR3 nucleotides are TGTGCCAGCAGCTTAGATCGGATAACATCTTATGGCTACACCTTC. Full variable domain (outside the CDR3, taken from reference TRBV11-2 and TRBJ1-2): EAGVAQSPRYKIIEKRQSVAFWCNPISGHATLYWYQQILGQGPKLLIQFQNNGVVDDSQLPKDRFSAERLKGVDSTLKIQPAKLEDSAVYLCASSLDRITSYGYTFGSGTRLTVV.

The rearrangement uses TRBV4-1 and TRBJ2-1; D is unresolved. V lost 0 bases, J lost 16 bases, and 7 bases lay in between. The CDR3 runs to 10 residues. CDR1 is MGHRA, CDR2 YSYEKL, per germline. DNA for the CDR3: TGCGCCAGCAGCCAAGATCGGACCTTCTTC. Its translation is CASSQDRTFF.

Here the CDR3 reads CASSWAAGESTDTQYF. CDR3 in DNA: TGTGCCAGCAGCTGGGCAGCGGGAGAGAGCACAGATACGCAGTATTTT. The chain employs TRBV27 and TRBJ2-3; 8 nucleotides line up with TRBD2. Trimming cost V 6 bases and J 0 bases; bases outside gene matches: 8. CDR3 length: 16 residues. Germline V lookup: CDR1 MNHEY, CDR2 SMNVEV (reference sequence).

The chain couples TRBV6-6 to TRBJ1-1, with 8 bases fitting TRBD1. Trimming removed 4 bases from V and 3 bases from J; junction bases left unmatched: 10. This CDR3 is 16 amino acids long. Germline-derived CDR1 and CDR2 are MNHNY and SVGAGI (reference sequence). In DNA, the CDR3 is TGTGCCAGCAGTTTGGGATTTAGACAGGGGTACACTGAAGCTTTCTTT. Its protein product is CASSLGFRQGYTEAFF.

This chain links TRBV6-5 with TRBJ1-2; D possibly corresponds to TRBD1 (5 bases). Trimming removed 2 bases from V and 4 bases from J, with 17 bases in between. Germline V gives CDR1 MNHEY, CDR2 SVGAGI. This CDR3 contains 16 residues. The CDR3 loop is CASSYSEGASGYGYTF. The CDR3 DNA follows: TGTGCCAGCAGTTACAGCGAAGGGGCCAGTGGCTATGGCTACACCTTC.

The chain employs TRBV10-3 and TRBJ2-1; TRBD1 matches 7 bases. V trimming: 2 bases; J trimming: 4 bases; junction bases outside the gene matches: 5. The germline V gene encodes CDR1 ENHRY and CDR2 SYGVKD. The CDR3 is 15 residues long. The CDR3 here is CAISEGGQTYNEQFF. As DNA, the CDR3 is TGTGCCATCAGTGAGGGGGGACAGACGTACAATGAGCAGTTCTTC.

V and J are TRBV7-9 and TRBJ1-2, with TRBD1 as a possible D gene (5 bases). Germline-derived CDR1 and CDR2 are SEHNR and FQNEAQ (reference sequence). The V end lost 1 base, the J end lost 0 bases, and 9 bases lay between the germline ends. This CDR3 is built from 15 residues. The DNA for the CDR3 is TGTGCCAGCAGCTTAGAGGCAGGGTCTAACTATGGCTACACCTTC. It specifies CASSLEAGSNYGYTF.

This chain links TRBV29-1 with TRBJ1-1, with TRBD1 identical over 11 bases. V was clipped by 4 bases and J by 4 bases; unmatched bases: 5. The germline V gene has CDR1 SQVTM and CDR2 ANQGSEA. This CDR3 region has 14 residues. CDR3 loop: CSVAGQGASTEAFF. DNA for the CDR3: TGCAGCGTTGCCGGACAGGGGGCATCCACTGAAGCTTTCTTT.

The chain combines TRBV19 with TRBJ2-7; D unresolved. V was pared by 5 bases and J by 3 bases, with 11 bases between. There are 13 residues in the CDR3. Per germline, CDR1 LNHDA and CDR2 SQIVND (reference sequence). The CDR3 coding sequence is TGTGCCAGTAGTCCTCTAGGAAACTACGAGCAGTACTTC. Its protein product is CASSPLGNYEQYF.

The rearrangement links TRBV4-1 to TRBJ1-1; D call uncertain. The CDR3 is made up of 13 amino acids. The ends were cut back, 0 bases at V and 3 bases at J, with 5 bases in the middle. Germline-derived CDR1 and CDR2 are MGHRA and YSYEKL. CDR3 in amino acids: CASSQEHYTEAFF. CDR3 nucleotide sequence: TGCGCCAGCAGCCAAGAACATTACACTGAAGCTTTCTTT.

CDR3 loop: CASSLEPSIRDEQFF. Here the CDR3 DNA reads TGCGCCAGCAGCTTGGAGCCTAGCATCAGGGATGAGCAGTTCTTC. The V and J genes are TRBV5-1 and TRBJ2-1; the D call may be TRBD1 or TRBD2 (5 bases each). Germline assignment: CDR1 SGHRS and CDR2 YFSETQ. Trimming took off 0 bases at V and 8 bases at J, with 15 bases between the two ends. This CDR3 region has 15 residues. The full variable domain, in which reference TRBV5-1 and TRBJ2-1 provide the parts outside the CDR3, is KAGVTQTPRYLIKTRGQQVTLSCSPISGHRSVSWYQQTPGQGLQFLFEYFSETQRNKGNFPGRFSGRQFSNSRSEMNVSTLELGDSALYLCASSLEPSIRDEQFFGPGTRLTVL.

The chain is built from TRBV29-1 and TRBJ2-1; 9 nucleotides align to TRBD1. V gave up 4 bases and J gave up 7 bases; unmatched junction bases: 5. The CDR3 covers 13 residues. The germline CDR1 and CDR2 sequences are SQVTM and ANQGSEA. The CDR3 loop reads CSVAGGQGNEQFF. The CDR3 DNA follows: TGCAGCGTTGCGGGAGGACAGGGGAATGAGCAGTTCTTC.

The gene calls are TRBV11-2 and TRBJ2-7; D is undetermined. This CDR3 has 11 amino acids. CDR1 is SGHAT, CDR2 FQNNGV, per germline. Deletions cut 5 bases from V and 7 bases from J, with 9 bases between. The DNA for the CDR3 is TGTGCCAGCAGCGGGTCCGTTGAGCAGTACTTC. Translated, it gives CASSGSVEQYF.

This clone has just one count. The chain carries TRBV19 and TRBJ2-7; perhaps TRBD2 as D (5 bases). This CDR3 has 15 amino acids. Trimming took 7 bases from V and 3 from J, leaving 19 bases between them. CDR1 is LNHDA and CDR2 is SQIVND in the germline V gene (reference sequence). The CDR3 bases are TGTGCCAGTAAGGGAACTTTATCTGGAGGCTACGAGCAGTACTTC. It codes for CASKGTLSGGYEQYF. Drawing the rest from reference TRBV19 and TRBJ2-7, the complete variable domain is DGGITQSPKYLFRKEGQNVTLSCEQNLNHDAMYWYRQDPGQGLRLIYYSQIVNDFQKGDIAEGYSVSREKKESFPLTVTSAQKNPTAFYLCASKGTLSGGYEQYFGPGTRLTVT.